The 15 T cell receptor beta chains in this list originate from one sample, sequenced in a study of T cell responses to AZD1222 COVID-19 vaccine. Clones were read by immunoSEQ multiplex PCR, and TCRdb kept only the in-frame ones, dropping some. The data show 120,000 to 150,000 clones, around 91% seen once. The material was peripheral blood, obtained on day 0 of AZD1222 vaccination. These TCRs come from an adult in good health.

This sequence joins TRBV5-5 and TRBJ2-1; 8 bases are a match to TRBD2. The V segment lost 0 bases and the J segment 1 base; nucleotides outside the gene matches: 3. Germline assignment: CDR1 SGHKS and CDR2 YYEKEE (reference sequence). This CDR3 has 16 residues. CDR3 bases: TGTGCCAGCAGCTTGGCAGCGGGAGCTTCCTACAATGAGCAGTTCTTC. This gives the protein CASSLAAGASYNEQFF.

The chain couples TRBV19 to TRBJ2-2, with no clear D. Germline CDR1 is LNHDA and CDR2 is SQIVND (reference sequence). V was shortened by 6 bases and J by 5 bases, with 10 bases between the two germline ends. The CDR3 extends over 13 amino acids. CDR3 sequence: CASSQTWTGELFF. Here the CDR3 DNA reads TGTGCCAGTAGCCAAACGTGGACCGGGGAGCTGTTTTTT.

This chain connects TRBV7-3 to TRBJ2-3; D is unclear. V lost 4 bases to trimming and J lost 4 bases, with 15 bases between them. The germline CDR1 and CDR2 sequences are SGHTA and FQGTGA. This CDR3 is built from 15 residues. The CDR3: CASSSGPVGPDTQYF. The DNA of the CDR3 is TGTGCCAGCAGCTCCGGGCCTGTAGGGCCAGATACGCAGTATTTT.

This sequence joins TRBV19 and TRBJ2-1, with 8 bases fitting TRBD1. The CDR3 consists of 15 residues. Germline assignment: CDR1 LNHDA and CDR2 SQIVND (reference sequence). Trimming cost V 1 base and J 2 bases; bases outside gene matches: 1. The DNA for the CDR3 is TGTGCCAGTAGTATAGGGACAGGGACCTACAATGAGCAGTTCTTC. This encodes CASSIGTGTYNEQFF.

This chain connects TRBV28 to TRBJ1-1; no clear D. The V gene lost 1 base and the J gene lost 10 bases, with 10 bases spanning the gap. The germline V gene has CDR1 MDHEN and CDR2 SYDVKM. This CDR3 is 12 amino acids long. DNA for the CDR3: TGTGCCAGCAGTTTATTGGGTCAGACAGCTTTCTTT. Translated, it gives CASSLLGQTAFF.

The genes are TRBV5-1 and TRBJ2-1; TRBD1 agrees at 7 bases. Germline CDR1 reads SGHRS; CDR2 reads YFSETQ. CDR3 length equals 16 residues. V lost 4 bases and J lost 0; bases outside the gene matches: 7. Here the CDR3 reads CASSKQGPSSYNEQFF. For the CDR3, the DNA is TGCGCCAGCAGCAAACAGGGGCCTAGCTCCTACAATGAGCAGTTCTTC. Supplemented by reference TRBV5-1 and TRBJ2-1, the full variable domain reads KAGVTQTPRYLIKTRGQQVTLSCSPISGHRSVSWYQQTPGQGLQFLFEYFSETQRNKGNFPGRFSGRQFSNSRSEMNVSTLELGDSALYLCASSKQGPSSYNEQFFGPGTRLTVL.

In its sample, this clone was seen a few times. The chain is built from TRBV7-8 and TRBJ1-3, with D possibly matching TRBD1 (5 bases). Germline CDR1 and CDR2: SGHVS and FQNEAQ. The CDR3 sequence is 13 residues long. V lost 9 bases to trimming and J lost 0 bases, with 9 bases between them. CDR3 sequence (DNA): TGTGCCAGGAAGAGGGGCTCTGGAAACACCATATATTTT. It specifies CARKRGSGNTIYF.

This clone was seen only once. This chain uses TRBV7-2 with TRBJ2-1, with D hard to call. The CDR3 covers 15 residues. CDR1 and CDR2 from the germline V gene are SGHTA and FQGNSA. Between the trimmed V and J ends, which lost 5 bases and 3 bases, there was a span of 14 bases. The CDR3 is CASSHPANIYNEQFF. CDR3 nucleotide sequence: TGTGCCAGCAGCCATCCAGCCAACATCTACAATGAGCAGTTCTTC.

The CDR3 reads CAIAHGYDQPQHF. In DNA form, the CDR3 reads TGTGCCATCGCCCACGGCTACGATCAGCCCCAGCATTTT. J is TRBJ1-5 and V is TRBV10-3; D not resolved. V was trimmed by 8 bases and J by 5 bases, leaving 13 bases between them. From germline, CDR1 is ENHRY and CDR2 SYGVKD. This CDR3 comprises 13 residues.

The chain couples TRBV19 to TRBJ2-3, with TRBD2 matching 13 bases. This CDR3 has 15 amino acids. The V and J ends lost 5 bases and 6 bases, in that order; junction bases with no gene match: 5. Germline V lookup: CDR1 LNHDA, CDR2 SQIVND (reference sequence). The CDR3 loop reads CASSPQTSGGDTQYF. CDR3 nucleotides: TGTGCCAGTAGTCCCCAGACTAGCGGGGGGGATACGCAGTATTTT.

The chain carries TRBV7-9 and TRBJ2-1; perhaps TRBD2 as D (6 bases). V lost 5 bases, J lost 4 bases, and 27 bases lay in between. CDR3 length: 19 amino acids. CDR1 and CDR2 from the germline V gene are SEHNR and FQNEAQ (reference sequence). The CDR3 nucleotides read TGTGCCAGCAGCACACAAGCCCCCTTCGGGCGGGGAGGATACAATGAGCAGTTCTTC. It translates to CASSTQAPFGRGGYNEQFF.

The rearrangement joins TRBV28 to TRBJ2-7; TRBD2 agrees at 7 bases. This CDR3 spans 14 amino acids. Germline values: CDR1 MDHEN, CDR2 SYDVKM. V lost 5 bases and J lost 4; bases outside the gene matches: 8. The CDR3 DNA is TGTGCCAGCAGTGGGGCGGGAGTACTTTACGAGCAGTACTTC. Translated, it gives CASSGAGVLYEQYF.

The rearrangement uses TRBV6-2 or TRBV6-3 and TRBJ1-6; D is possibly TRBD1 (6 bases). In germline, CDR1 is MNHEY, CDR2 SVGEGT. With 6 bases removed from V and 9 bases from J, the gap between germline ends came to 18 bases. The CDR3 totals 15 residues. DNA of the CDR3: TGTGCCAGCAGCGGACAGCCCAACTTGGGTTCACCCCTCCACTTT. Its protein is CASSGQPNLGSPLHF.

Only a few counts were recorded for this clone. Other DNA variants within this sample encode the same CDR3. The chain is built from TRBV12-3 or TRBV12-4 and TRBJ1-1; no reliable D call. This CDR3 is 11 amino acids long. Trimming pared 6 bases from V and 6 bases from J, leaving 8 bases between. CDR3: CASSLGPEAFF. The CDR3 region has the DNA TGTGCCAGCAGCCTGGGCCCTGAAGCTTTCTTT.

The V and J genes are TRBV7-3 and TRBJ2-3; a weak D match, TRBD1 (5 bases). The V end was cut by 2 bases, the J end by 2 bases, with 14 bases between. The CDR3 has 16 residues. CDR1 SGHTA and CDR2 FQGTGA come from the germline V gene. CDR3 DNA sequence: TGTGCCAGCAGCTTACGTAGGACACCGTACACAGATACGCAGTATTTT. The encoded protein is CASSLRRTPYTDTQYF.